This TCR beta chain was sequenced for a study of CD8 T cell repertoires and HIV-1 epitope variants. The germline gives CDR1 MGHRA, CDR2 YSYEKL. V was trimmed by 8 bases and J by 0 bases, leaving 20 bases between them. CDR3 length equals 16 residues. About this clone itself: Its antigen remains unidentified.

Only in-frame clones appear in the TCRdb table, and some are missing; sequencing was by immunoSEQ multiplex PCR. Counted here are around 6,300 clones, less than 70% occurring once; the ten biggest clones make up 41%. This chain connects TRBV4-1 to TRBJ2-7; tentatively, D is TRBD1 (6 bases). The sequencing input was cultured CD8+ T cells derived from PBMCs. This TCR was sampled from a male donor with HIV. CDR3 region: CASAPSGAGASYEQYF. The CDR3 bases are TGCGCCAGCGCGCCCTCCGGAGCAGGGGCCTCCTACGAGCAGTACTTC.